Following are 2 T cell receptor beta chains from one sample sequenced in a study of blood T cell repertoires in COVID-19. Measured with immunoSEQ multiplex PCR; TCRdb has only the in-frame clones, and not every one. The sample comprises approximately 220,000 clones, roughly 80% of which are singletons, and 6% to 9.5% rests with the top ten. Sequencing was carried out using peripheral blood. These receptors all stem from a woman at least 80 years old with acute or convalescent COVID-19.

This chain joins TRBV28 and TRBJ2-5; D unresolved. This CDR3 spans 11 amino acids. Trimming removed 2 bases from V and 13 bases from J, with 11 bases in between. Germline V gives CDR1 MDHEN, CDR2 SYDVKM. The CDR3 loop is CASSLDSKGYF. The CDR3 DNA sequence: TGTGCCAGCAGTTTAGACTCTAAAGGGTACTTC.

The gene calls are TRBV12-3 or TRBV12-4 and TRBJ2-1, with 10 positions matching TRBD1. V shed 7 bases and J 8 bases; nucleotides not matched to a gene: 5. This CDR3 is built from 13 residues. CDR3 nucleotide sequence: TGTGCCAGCACGACAGGGGGCAGGGATGAGCAGTTCTTC. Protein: CASTTGGRDEQFF.